The clone carrying this T cell receptor beta chain has just one count. The data were produced by immunoSEQ multiplex PCR, yet TCRdb's version contains in-frame clones alone and is incomplete. The table lists around 70,000 clones, less than 85% of them singletons. Trimming took 5 bases from V and 5 from J, leaving 9 bases between them. CDR1 and CDR2 (germline): SQVTM, ANQGSEA. This CDR3 region has 12 residues. The sample belongs to a study of radiotherapy plus CTLA-4 blockade in lung cancer. For the study at large: In around 17% of patients, objective responses were seen; roughly 30% had disease control.

This chain uses TRBV29-1 with TRBJ2-2; possibly TRBD1 for D (5 bases). This TCR derives from a human donor with non-small cell lung cancer whose response to radiotherapy plus ipilimumab could not be evaluated. Some clones in this sample may be carry-over from other donors' samples. The specimen was peripheral blood, collected from a patient treated with radiotherapy plus ipilimumab. The CDR3 is CSVLSGTGELFF. The CDR3 nucleotides are TGCAGCGTTTTGTCAGGGACCGGGGAGCTGTTTTTT.